This is a list of T cell receptor beta chains from one sample in a study of high-grade serous ovarian cancer treatment subgroups. Some clones are missing from TCRdb's copy, which holds only in-frame ones; the method was immunoSEQ multiplex PCR. The profile covers thousands of clones, with approximately 80% appearing a single time and 11% taken by the ten largest. The specimen sequenced was tumor tissue. All receptors derive from a human donor with high-grade serous ovarian cancer. Each CDR3 is given with its conserved first and last residue. The D gene is left open where the match is weak. Clone sizes are given selectively: once, few, many, or a class where the clone is expanded.

clone size,V gene,CDR3 length,J gene,D gene,CDR3 protein,CDR3 DNA
few,TRBV5-4,15,TRBJ1-1,.,CASSQSRHQNTEAFF,TGCGCCAGCAGCCAATCTCGGCACCAGAACACTGAAGCTTTCTTT
few,TRBV19,15,TRBJ1-2,TRBD1,CASSTLQGEHNGYTF,TGTGCCAGTAGTACCCTACAGGGGGAACACAATGGCTACACCTTC
.,TRBV18,13,TRBJ1-1,.,CASSLGTDTEAFF,TGTGCCAGCTCACTCGGGACGGACACTGAAGCTTTCTTT
.,TRBV10-3,14,TRBJ1-6,TRBD1,CAISPGQVRSPLHF,TGTGCCATCAGTCCAGGACAGGTCAGATCACCCCTCCACTTT
.,TRBV6-1,14,TRBJ1-2,.,CASISGPYFYGYTF,TGTGCCAGCATTTCGGGGCCCTATTTCTATGGCTACACCTTC
.,TRBV11-1,15,TRBJ2-5,.,CASSSPTGTVRTQYF,TGTGCCAGCAGCTCACCTACCGGGACGGTGAGGACCCAGTACTTC
once,TRBV7-8,15,TRBJ2-2,TRBD2,CASSFAGGTTGELFF,TGTGCCAGCAGCTTCGCGGGGGGGACCACCGGGGAGCTGTTTTTT
once,TRBV27,15,TRBJ1-1,TRBD1,CASSTSGTANTEAFF,TGTGCCAGCAGTACATCCGGGACAGCGAACACTGAAGCTTTCTTT
.,TRBV5-1,13,TRBJ2-7,.,CASSLDNSYEQYF,TGCGCCAGCAGCTTGGACAACTCCTACGAGCAGTACTTC
.,TRBV5-1,14,TRBJ2-7,.,CASSPAAVGYEQYF,TGCGCCAGCAGCCCCGCGGCAGTGGGCTACGAGCAGTACTTC
.,TRBV27,13,TRBJ2-7,.,CASSPRMGNEQYF,TGTGCCAGCAGTCCTCGGATGGGAAACGAGCAGTACTTC
.,TRBV5-4,14,TRBJ2-2,.,CASSPWDLTGELFF,TGTGCCAGCAGCCCCTGGGACTTGACCGGGGAGCTGTTTTTT
few,TRBV4-2,16,TRBJ2-3,TRBD2,CASSQKTSVAEDTQYF,TGTGCCAGCAGCCAAAAGACTAGCGTCGCTGAAGATACGCAGTATTTT
once,TRBV19,13,TRBJ2-5,.,CASSQTHQETQYF,TGTGCCAGTAGTCAAACTCACCAAGAGACCCAGTACTTC
.,TRBV10-2,17,TRBJ2-1,TRBD2,CASSGPRTSGSYNEQFF,TGCGCCAGCAGTGGACCCCGGACTAGCGGCTCCTACAATGAGCAGTTCTTC
.,TRBV11-2,16,TRBJ1-3,.,CASSLGLVYSGNTIYF,TGTGCCAGCAGCTTAGGTCTAGTCTACTCTGGAAACACCATATATTTT
.,TRBV9,15,TRBJ2-1,TRBD2,CASSVEGTSGNEQFF,TGTGCCAGCAGCGTAGAAGGGACTAGCGGCAATGAGCAGTTCTTC
once,TRBV7-3,13,TRBJ2-5,.,CASSPSRQETQYF,TGTGCCAGCAGCCCAAGCCGGCAGGAGACCCAGTACTTC
.,TRBV28,16,TRBJ2-5,TRBD1,CASSFLSGGKQETQYF,TGTGCCAGCAGTTTCCTCTCAGGGGGTAAACAAGAGACCCAGTACTTC
medium-sized,TRBV5-1,14,TRBJ2-2,.,CASSLDGYTGELFF,TGCGCCAGCAGCTTGGACGGATACACCGGGGAGCTGTTTTTT
.,TRBV28,16,TRBJ2-5,TRBD2,CASSLGLAGGQETQYF,TGTGCCAGCAGTTTAGGACTAGCGGGGGGCCAAGAGACCCAGTACTTC
.,TRBV29-1,12,TRBJ2-5,TRBD2,CRAGGPLETQYF,TGCAGAGCGGGGGGGCCTCTTGAGACCCAGTACTTC
.,TRBV11-2,15,TRBJ2-3,TRBD1,CASSLGQGFADTQYF,TGTGCCAGCAGCTTAGGACAGGGGTTTGCAGATACGCAGTATTTT
few,TRBV5-6,15,TRBJ2-2,.,CASRRGDTNTGELFF,TGTGCCAGCAGGAGGGGGGACACCAACACCGGGGAGCTGTTTTTT
.,TRBV5-1,15,TRBJ2-5,.,CASSLGSRGRETQYF,TGCGCCAGCAGCTTGGGTAGCCGGGGACGAGAGACCCAGTACTTC
.,TRBV29-1,14,TRBJ1-2,TRBD1,CSVEGGRGADGYTF,TGCAGCGTTGAGGGGGGCAGGGGGGCAGATGGCTACACCTTC
.,TRBV6-1,14,TRBJ1-2,.,CASSVAGMNYGYTF,TGTGCCAGCAGTGTCGCAGGGATGAACTATGGCTACACCTTC
few,TRBV6-5,15,TRBJ1-5,TRBD1,CASRPDRGTRQPQHF,TGTGCCAGCAGACCAGACAGGGGGACGAGACAGCCCCAGCATTTT
once,TRBV1,18,TRBJ2-1,.,CTSSPRVSGREAAVSQFF,TGCACCAGCAGCCCCCGTGTTAGCGGGAGAGAGGCCGCGGTGTCGCAGTTCTTC
.,TRBV4-3,15,TRBJ1-4,.,CASSQDGGGIEKLFF,TGCGCCAGCAGCCAAGATGGGGGGGGGATTGAAAAACTGTTTTTT
.,TRBV28,16,TRBJ2-2,TRBD2,CASSRLAGVRTGELFF,TGTGCCAGCAGCCGACTAGCGGGGGTCCGTACCGGGGAGCTGTTTTTT
.,TRBV29-1,15,TRBJ2-3,TRBD2,CSVEYSGGIADTQYF,TGCAGCGTTGAATATAGCGGGGGTATCGCAGATACGCAGTATTTT
once,TRBV27,16,TRBJ2-5,.,CASSPYRTAGVETQYF,TGTGCCAGCAGTCCCTACCGGACGGCCGGCGTAGAGACCCAGTACTTC
.,TRBV4-1,15,TRBJ2-5,.,CASSHSDSKWETQYF,TGCGCCAGCAGCCATTCGGACTCAAAGTGGGAGACCCAGTACTTC
.,TRBV10-3,14,TRBJ2-1,.,CAIRQGGPHNEQFF,TGTGCCATCAGGCAAGGGGGGCCCCACAATGAGCAGTTCTTC
.,TRBV6-6,14,TRBJ2-7,.,CASSYSKPQDEQYF,TGTGCCAGCAGTTACTCGAAGCCACAAGACGAGCAGTACTTC
.,TRBV19,13,TRBJ1-1,.,CASSLKANTEAFF,TGTGCCAGTAGTTTAAAGGCCAACACTGAAGCTTTCTTT
.,TRBV10-3,15,TRBJ1-3,.,CAISGGRYNGNTIYF,TGTGCCATCAGTGGAGGGAGGTACAATGGAAACACCATATATTTT
few,TRBV7-9,16,TRBJ2-7,.,CASSPNSGAGKDEQYF,TGTGCCAGCAGCCCCAACAGTGGGGCAGGGAAGGACGAGCAGTACTTC
.,TRBV5-4,16,TRBJ2-4,TRBD2,CASSLESGVAKNIQYF,TGTGCCAGCAGCTTGGAGAGCGGGGTGGCCAAAAACATTCAGTACTTC
.,TRBV2,14,TRBJ2-5,TRBD2,CASELRGGRETQYF,TGTGCCAGTGAATTGCGGGGGGGCCGTGAGACCCAGTACTTC
.,TRBV10-3,15,TRBJ2-1,TRBD1,CAISELGQINNEQFF,TGTGCCATCAGTGAGTTGGGACAGATTAACAATGAGCAGTTCTTC
.,TRBV10-3,13,TRBJ1-2,.,CAISDAGVNGYTF,TGTGCCATCAGCGACGCAGGGGTCAATGGCTACACCTTC
.,TRBV12-1,16,TRBJ2-1,.,CASTGKGLADNNEQFF,TGTGCCAGCACCGGGAAGGGACTAGCGGACAACAATGAGCAGTTCTTC
.,TRBV11-2,16,TRBJ2-1,.,CASSSSTGRNYNEQFF,TGTGCCAGCAGCTCCTCGACCGGACGGAACTACAATGAGCAGTTCTTC
.,TRBV7-9,15,TRBJ1-1,.,CASSPPVLLNTEAFF,TGTGCCAGCAGCCCGCCGGTCCTGCTGAACACTGAAGCTTTCTTT
.,TRBV7-6,12,TRBJ2-2,.,CASSKTTGELFF,TGTGCCAGCAGCAAAACTACCGGGGAGCTGTTTTTT
few,TRBV14,15,TRBJ1-2,.,CASSQDLAGTYGYTF,TGTGCCAGCAGCCAAGATCTGGCAGGGACCTATGGCTACACCTTC
once,TRBV30,13,TRBJ2-2,TRBD1,CACDRGLGGELFF,TGTGCCTGCGACAGGGGGCTAGGAGGGGAGCTGTTTTTT
once,TRBV5-5,15,TRBJ2-1,.,CASSLLGNLYNEQFF,TGTGCCAGCAGCTTGTTGGGAAACCTTTACAATGAGCAGTTCTTC
.,TRBV9,14,TRBJ2-7,.,CASSVGTEVSEQYF,TGTGCCAGCAGCGTCGGGACGGAGGTCTCTGAGCAGTACTTC